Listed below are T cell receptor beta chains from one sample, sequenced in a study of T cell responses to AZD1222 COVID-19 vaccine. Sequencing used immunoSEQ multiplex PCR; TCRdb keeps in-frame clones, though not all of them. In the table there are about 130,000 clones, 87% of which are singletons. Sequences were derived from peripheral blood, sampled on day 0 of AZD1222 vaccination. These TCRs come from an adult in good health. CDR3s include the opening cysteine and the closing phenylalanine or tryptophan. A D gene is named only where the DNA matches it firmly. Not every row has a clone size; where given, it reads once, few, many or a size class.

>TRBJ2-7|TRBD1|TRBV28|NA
TGTGCCAGCAGGGGACAGGCGCCCTACGAGCAGTACTTC
CASRGQAPYEQYF
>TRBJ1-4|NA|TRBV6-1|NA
TGTGCCAGCAGTGAGACGGCCTCTAATGAAAAACTGTTTTTT
CASSETASNEKLFF
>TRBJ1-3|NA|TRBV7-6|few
TGTGCCAGCAGCCGGAGTGGAGCAGGGTTATCTGGAAACACCATATATTTT
CASSRSGAGLSGNTIYF
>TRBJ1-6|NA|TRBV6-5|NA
TGTGCCAGCAGAAGGATAGAAACTTCACCCCTCCACTTT
CASRRIETSPLHF
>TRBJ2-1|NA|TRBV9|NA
TGTGCCAGCAGCACTCGGGGTTATTCCTACAATGAGCAGTTCTTC
CASSTRGYSYNEQFF
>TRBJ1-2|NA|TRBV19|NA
TGTGCCAGTAGTAACCCGACAGCTAACTATGGCTACACCTTC
CASSNPTANYGYTF
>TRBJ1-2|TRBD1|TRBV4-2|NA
TGTGCCAGCAGCCAAGATATTAGTACAGGGGGAACGGGCTACACCTTC
CASSQDISTGGTGYTF
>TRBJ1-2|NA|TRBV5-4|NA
TGTGCCAGCAGCTGGCCCGGGACGGGTGATAACTATGGCTACACCTTC
CASSWPGTGDNYGYTF
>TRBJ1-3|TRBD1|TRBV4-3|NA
TGCGCCAGCAGCCAAGATTTGACAGGGGCTGGAAACACCATATATTTT
CASSQDLTGAGNTIYF
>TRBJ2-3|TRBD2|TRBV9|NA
TGTGCCAGCAGCCCGTGGACTAGCGGCACAGATACGCAGTATTTT
CASSPWTSGTDTQYF
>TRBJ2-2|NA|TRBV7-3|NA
TGTGCCAGCAGCTTCGTCGCAGGTGGGGGACCGAACACCGGGGAGCTGTTTTTT
CASSFVAGGGPNTGELFF
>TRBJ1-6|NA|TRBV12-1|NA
TGTGCCAGCAGCCCCTTTAATTCACCCCTCCACTTT
CASSPFNSPLHF
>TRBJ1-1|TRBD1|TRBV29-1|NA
TGCAGCGCAGGGACAGGGGGTGACACTGAAGCTTTCTTT
CSAGTGGDTEAFF
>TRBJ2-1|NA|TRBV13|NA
TGTGCCAGCAGCTTATCGGGGGGCACGTCGAATAATGAGCAGTTCTTC
CASSLSGGTSNNEQFF
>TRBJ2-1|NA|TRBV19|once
TGTGCCAGTAATGGGCGCAGGGACTCCTACAATGAGCAGTTCTTC
CASNGRRDSYNEQFF
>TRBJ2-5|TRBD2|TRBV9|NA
TGTGCCAGCAGCGTAGATGGACTAGCGGGGGAAGAGACCCAGTACTTC
CASSVDGLAGEETQYF
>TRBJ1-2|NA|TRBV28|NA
TGTGCCAGCAGTCTGGGGCAGGGAGGCGGCTACACCTTC
CASSLGQGGGYTF
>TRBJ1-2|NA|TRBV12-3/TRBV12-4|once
TGTGCCAGCAGTTTAGCAGCGGCTGGCTACACCTTC
CASSLAAAGYTF
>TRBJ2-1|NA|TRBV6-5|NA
TGTGCCAGCAGTTACTCGACCTGGAATGAGCAGTTCTTC
CASSYSTWNEQFF
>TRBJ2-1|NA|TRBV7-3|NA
TGTGCCAGCAAGCGCCGGAGCTCCTACAATGAGCAGTTCTTC
CASKRRSSYNEQFF
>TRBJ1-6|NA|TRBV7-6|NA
TGTGCCAGCAGCTTGGCAGTCGGGGGACATCTCAATTCACCCCTCCACTTT
CASSLAVGGHLNSPLHF
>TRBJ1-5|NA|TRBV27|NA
TGTGCCAGCAGTTTAACGCAGGGCTCAAATCAGCCCCAGCATTTT
CASSLTQGSNQPQHF
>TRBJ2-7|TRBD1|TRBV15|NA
TGTGCCACCAGCCAAAACAGACAGGGGAGGTACGAGCAGTACTTC
CATSQNRQGRYEQYF
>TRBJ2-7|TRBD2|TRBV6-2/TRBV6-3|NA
TGTGCCAGCAGTACTACGGGACTAGCGGGGGGCCGATTCTACTACGAGCAGTACTTC
CASSTTGLAGGRFYYEQYF
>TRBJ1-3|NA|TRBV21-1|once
TGTGCCAGCAGCTCCCGAGTCCGGACGGTTACCGAACTCACTGGAAACACCATATATTTT
CASSSRVRTVTELTGNTIYF
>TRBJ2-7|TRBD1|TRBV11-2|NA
TGTGCCAGCAGCTCGAATAAGGGACAGGGGATCGAGCAGTACTTC
CASSSNKGQGIEQYF
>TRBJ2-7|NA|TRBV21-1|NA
TGTGCCAGCAGCCTGAGGGGGGTAGCTCACGAGCAGTACTTC
CASSLRGVAHEQYF
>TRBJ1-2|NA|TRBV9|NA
TGTGCCAGCAGCGTAGGGAGGGGAGGGACCCGATCGTCTGGCTACACCTTC
CASSVGRGGTRSSGYTF
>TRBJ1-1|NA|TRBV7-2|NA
TGTGCCAGCAGCTTAGCCGTGACAGAGAACACTGAAGCTTTCTTT
CASSLAVTENTEAFF
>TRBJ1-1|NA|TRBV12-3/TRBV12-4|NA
TGTGCCGGGGTGTCTGAAGCTTTCTTT
CAGVSEAFF
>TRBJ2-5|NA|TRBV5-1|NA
TGCGCCAGCAGCTTGGAAAGGGGTCTCGGTGAGACCCAGTACTTC
CASSLERGLGETQYF
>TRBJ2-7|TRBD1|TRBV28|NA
TGTGCCAGCAGACCGGGACAGGGTAGGTACGAGCAGTACTTC
CASRPGQGRYEQYF
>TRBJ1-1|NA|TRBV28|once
TGTGCCAGCAAGCAGGGAGGGGACTCTCTGCTGAGGACTGAAGCTTTCTTT
CASKQGGDSLLRTEAFF
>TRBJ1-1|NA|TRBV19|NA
TGTGCCAGTAGGCAATGGGAGAACATGAACACTGAAGCTTTCTTT
CASRQWENMNTEAFF
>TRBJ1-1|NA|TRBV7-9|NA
TGTGCCAGCAGCCGATTCCCATTGGACACTGAAGCTTTCTTT
CASSRFPLDTEAFF
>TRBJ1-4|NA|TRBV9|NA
TGTGCCAGCAGCGTAGAGGGAGGCGGGGATGAAAAACTGTTTTTT
CASSVEGGGDEKLFF
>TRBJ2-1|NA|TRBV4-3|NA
TGCGCCAGCAGCCTCTTCGTCGGGGGTATCGCCTACAATGAGCAGTTCTTC
CASSLFVGGIAYNEQFF
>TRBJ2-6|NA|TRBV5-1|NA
TGCGCCAGCAGCTTAAGCCCGGGACCCGTCTCCGGGGCCAACGTCCTGACTTTC
CASSLSPGPVSGANVLTF
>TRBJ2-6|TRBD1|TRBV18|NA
TGTGCCAGCTCAGTACAGGGGCTTAATCCGTCTGGGGCCAACGTCCTGACTTTC
CASSVQGLNPSGANVLTF
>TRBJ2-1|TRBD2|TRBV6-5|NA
TGTGCCAGCAGGGCTACGGTAGCGGGGGGCAATGAGCAGTTCTTC
CASRATVAGGNEQFF
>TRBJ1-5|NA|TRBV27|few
TGTGCCAGTGCCCCCAACTCGTCCAATCAGCCCCAGCATTTT
CASAPNSSNQPQHF
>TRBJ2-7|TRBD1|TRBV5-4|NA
TGTGCCAGCAGCTTAGGGGGCGTTCGAACCAGCTCCTACGAGCAGTACTTC
CASSLGGVRTSSYEQYF
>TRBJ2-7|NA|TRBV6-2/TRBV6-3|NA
TGTGCCAGCAGTTACCCTAAGGGCCTAACCCACGAGCAGTACTTC
CASSYPKGLTHEQYF
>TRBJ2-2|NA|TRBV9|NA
TGTGCCAGCAGCGCGGGCGGGGGCCCTAACACCGGGGAGCTGTTTTTT
CASSAGGGPNTGELFF